Listed below are T cell receptor beta chains from one sample, sequenced in a study of CD8 T cells in Susac syndrome. TCRdb fed the immunoSEQ multiplex PCR reads into MiXCR, producing one record per CDR3 protein. The table has about 190,000 distinct CDR3 sequences, 95% seen once. Material: CD8+ T cells from PBMCs. The receptor set was obtained from a human donor with Susac syndrome. Both conserved end residues are part of each CDR3. D genes are given only for firm matches. The size field is filled for only some rows; it gives once, few, many or a size class.

J | D | size | V | DNA | CDR3
TRBJ2-7 | TRBD1 | . | TRBV11-1 | TGTGCCAGCAGCTCAGACAGGGGGCGCAGGGAGCAGTACTTC | CASSSDRGRREQYF
TRBJ2-3 | TRBD2 | . | TRBV28 | TGTGCCAGCAGGCCCACGGGGGGGAACGATACGCAGTATTTT | CASRPTGGNDTQYF
TRBJ2-1 | . | once | TRBV9 | TGTGCCAGCAGCAGGGGTTATGATTACAATGAGCAGTTCTTC | CASSRGYDYNEQFF
TRBJ1-5 | . | . | TRBV27 | TGTGCCAGCAGTTCACAGGGCTTTAATCAGCCCCAGCATTTT | CASSSQGFNQPQHF
TRBJ1-2 | . | . | TRBV12-3/TRBV12-4 | TGTGCCAGCAGTTTAGGCAGGGATGGCTACACCTTC | CASSLGRDGYTF
TRBJ1-2 | . | . | TRBV12-3/TRBV12-4 | TGTGCCGTGGGAAAGGGTGGCTACACCTTC | CAVGKGGYTF
TRBJ1-1 | . | . | TRBV20-1 | TGCAGTGCTTCCGGTTTGGCTGAAGCTTTCTTT | CSASGLAEAFF
TRBJ2-1 | TRBD2 | . | TRBV27 | TGTGCCAGCAGTTTAAGTAGCGGGGGGGGCAATGAGCAGTTCTTC | CASSLSSGGGNEQFF
TRBJ1-5 | TRBD1 | . | TRBV27 | TGTGCCAGCAGATTCTCGGGACAGGGGGCGTATAGCAATCAGCCCCAGCATTTT | CASRFSGQGAYSNQPQHF
TRBJ2-1 | TRBD1 | . | TRBV5-1 | TGCGCCAGCAGCTTGGCCAAACAGGGGTGGTACAATGAGCAGTTCTTC | CASSLAKQGWYNEQFF
TRBJ1-1 | . | . | TRBV20-1 | TGCAGTGCTTCCCCTGGGGGACCGTCGGAAGAAGCTTTCTTT | CSASPGGPSEEAFF
TRBJ1-2 | TRBD1 | . | TRBV13 | TGTGCCAGCAGCCGAAGCAGGGGGATAAACTATGGCTACACCTTC | CASSRSRGINYGYTF
TRBJ2-7 | TRBD1 | . | TRBV6-5 | TGTGCCAGCAGTTACTCGATTGGGACAGCCAACTACGAGCAGTACTTC | CASSYSIGTANYEQYF
TRBJ2-3 | TRBD2 | . | TRBV29-1 | TGCAGCGTCAAAAAAGGCGGGAGAACAGATACGCAGTATTTT | CSVKKGGRTDTQYF
TRBJ1-1 | . | . | TRBV3-1 | TGTGCCAGCAGCCGCGAGGTATCGGACACTGAAGCTTTCTTT | CASSREVSDTEAFF
TRBJ2-3 | TRBD2 | . | TRBV15 | TGTGCCACCAGCAGTGGCCGCCGGGCATCTAGCGGGAGGGCCCATACGCAGTATTTT | CATSSGRRASSGRAHTQYF
TRBJ2-4 | . | once | TRBV4-1 | TGCGCCAGCAGCCAAGTTTTGCCCGGGACAGCCAAAAACATTCAGTACTTC | CASSQVLPGTAKNIQYF
TRBJ2-7 | . | few | TRBV29-1 | TGCAGCGTCCCGTCGACAGGCTACGAGCAGTACTTC | CSVPSTGYEQYF
TRBJ2-5 | . | . | TRBV27 | TGTGCCAGCAGTTTTCAAGACCAAGAGACCCAGTACTTC | CASSFQDQETQYF
TRBJ1-2 | . | . | TRBV20-1 | TGCAGTGCTAGAGATCACCGGGTTTGGTATGGCTACACCTTC | CSARDHRVWYGYTF
TRBJ1-2 | . | . | TRBV6-5 | TGTGCCAGCAGCGACAGCTACTTCTATGGCTACACCTTC | CASSDSYFYGYTF
TRBJ2-4 | TRBD2 | . | TRBV2 | TGTGCCAGCAGGTCTTTTGCGGGAGGGCCACCTCGGGACTTC | CASRSFAGGPPRDF
TRBJ1-2 | . | . | TRBV29-1 | TGCAGCGTTGAAGATAAGGACGGAGCTAACTATGGCTACACCTTC | CSVEDKDGANYGYTF
TRBJ2-7 | . | . | TRBV20-1 | TGCAGTGCTAATGCGGCGCTAACCGAACGCCGGGTCGAGCAGTACTTC | CSANAALTERRVEQYF
TRBJ2-3 | TRBD2 | . | TRBV2 | TGTGCCAGCAAGGGGACTAGCGGGGGGGCCTCTCATACGCAGTATTTT | CASKGTSGGASHTQYF
TRBJ2-1 | . | . | TRBV20-1 | TGCAGTGCTAGAGTGGGACCTTCGATCAATGAGCAGTTCTTC | CSARVGPSINEQFF
TRBJ2-3 | TRBD1 | . | TRBV20-1 | TGCAGTGCTAGTGGGGGACAGGAGTCGCAGTATTTT | CSASGGQESQYF
TRBJ2-5 | TRBD1 | . | TRBV5-1 | TGCGCCAGCAGCTTGTTAGGTCGGGACAGCTCAGAGACCCAGTACTTC | CASSLLGRDSSETQYF
TRBJ2-2 | TRBD2 | . | TRBV3-1 | TGTGCCAGCAGCCCGACTAGCGGGAACACCGGGGAGCTGTTTTTT | CASSPTSGNTGELFF
TRBJ2-3 | TRBD2 | . | TRBV9 | TGTGCCAGCAGCGTAGTTGGGACTAGCGGACGAGATACGCAGTATTTT | CASSVVGTSGRDTQYF
TRBJ1-5 | . | . | TRBV6-1 | TGTGCCAGCAGTGAAGCGATTAGGCTTCTGGCACAGCCCCAGCATTTT | CASSEAIRLLAQPQHF
TRBJ2-7 | TRBD1 | . | TRBV12-3/TRBV12-4 | TGTGCCACCAGACAGGGGGCAAAGCAGTACTTC | CATRQGAKQYF
TRBJ1-1 | . | . | TRBV6-5 | TGTGCCAGCAGTTACTCCGCCCGGGGGGACACTGAAGCTTTCTTT | CASSYSARGDTEAFF
TRBJ1-1 | . | . | TRBV5-1 | TGCGCCAGCAGTCACGGACAAGACACGAACACTGAAGCTTTCTTT | CASSHGQDTNTEAFF
TRBJ1-2 | . | . | TRBV6-5 | TGTGCCAGCAGTTACTCGCAGGGGTATGGCTACACCTTC | CASSYSQGYGYTF